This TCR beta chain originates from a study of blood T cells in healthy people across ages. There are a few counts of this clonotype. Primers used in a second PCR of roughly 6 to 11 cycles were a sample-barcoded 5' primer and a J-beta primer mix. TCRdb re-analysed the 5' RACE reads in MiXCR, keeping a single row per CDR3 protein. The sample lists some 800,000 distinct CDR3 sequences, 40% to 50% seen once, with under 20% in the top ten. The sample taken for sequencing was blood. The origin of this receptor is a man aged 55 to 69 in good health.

The CDR3 sequence is CASSPGIAGETQYF. CDR3 coding DNA: TGTGCCAGCAGCCCGGGTATAGCCGGGGAGACCCAGTACTTC. The rearrangement uses TRBV7-6 and TRBJ2-5; D call uncertain. This CDR3 spans 14 amino acids. CDR1 is SGHVS, CDR2 FNYEAQ, per germline. With 5 bases removed from V and 5 bases from J, the gap between germline ends came to 15 bases.